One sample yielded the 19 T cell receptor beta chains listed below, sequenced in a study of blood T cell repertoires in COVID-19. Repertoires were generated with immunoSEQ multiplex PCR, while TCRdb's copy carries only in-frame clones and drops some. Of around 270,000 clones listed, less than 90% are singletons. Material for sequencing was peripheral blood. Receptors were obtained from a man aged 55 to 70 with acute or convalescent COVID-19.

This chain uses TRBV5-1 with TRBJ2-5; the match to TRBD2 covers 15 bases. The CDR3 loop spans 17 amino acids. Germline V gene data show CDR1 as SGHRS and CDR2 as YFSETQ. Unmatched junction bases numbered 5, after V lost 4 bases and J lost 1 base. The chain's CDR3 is CASSRGLAGGPQETQYF. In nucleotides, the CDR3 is TGCGCCAGCAGCCGGGGACTAGCGGGGGGACCCCAAGAGACCCAGTACTTC. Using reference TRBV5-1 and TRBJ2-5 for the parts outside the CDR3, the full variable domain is KAGVTQTPRYLIKTRGQQVTLSCSPISGHRSVSWYQQTPGQGLQFLFEYFSETQRNKGNFPGRFSGRQFSNSRSEMNVSTLELGDSALYLCASSRGLAGGPQETQYFGPGTRLLVL.

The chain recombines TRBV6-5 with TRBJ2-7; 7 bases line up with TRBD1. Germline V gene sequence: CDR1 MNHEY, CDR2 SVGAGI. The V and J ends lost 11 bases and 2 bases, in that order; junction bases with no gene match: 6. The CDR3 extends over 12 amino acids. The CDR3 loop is CAATTGAYEQYF. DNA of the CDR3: TGTGCCGCCACAACAGGGGCCTACGAGCAGTACTTC.

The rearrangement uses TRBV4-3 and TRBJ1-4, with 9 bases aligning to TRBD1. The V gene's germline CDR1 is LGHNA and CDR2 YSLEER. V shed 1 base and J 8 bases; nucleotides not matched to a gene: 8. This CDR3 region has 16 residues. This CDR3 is CASSQVPGQGSEKLFF. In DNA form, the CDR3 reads TGCGCCAGCAGCCAAGTTCCGGGACAGGGAAGCGAAAAACTGTTTTTT.

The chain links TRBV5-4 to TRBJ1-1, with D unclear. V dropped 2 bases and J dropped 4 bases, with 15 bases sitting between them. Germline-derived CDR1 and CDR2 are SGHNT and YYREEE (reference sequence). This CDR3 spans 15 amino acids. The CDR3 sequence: CASSFSLGRGTEAFF. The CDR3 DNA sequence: TGTGCCAGCAGCTTCTCGTTGGGTCGGGGCACTGAAGCTTTCTTT.

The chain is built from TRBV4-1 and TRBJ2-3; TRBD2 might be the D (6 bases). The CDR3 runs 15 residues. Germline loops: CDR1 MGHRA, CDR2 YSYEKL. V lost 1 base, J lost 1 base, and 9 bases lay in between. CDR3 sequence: CASSQAGLGTDTQYF. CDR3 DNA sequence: TGCGCCAGCAGCCAAGCGGGACTTGGCACAGATACGCAGTATTTT.

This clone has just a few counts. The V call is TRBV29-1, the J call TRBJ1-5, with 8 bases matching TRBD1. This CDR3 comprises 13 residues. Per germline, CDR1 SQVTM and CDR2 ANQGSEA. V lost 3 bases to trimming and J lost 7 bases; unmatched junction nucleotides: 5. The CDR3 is CSVETGVGQPQHF. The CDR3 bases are TGCAGCGTTGAGACAGGGGTTGGACAGCCCCAGCATTTT.

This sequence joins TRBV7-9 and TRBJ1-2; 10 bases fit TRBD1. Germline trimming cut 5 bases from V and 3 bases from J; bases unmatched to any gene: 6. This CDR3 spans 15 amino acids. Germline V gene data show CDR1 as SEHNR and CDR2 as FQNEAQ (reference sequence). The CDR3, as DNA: TGTGCCAGCAGCCCAGACAGGGGGCAGGACTATGGCTACACCTTC. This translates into CASSPDRGQDYGYTF. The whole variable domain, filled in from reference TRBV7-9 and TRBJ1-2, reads DTGVSQNPRHKITKRGQNVTFRCDPISEHNRLYWYRQTLGQGPEFLTYFQNEAQLEKSRLLSDRFSAERPKGSFSTLEIQRTEQGDSAMYLCASSPDRGQDYGYTFGSGTRLTVV.

DNA of the CDR3: TGTGCCAGCTCACCCCGAGACACAGGGGACTCTGGCTACACCTTC. Encoded protein: CASSPRDTGDSGYTF. V gene TRBV18 combines with J gene TRBJ1-2; 7 nucleotides agree with TRBD1. Germline trimming cut 3 bases from V and 7 bases from J; bases unmatched to any gene: 11. The CDR3 has 15 residues. In germline, CDR1 is KGHSH, CDR2 LQKENI.

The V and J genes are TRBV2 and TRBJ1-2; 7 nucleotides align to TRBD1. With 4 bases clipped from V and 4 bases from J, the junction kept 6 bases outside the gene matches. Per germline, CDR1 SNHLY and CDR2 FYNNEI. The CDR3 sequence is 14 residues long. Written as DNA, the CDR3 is TGTGCCAGCAGTGCTACAGGGGTGGGCTATGGCTACACCTTC. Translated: CASSATGVGYGYTF.

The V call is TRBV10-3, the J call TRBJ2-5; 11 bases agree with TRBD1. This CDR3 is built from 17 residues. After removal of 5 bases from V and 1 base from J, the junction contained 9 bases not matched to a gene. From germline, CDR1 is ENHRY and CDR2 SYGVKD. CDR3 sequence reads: CAISKWDRGIGQETQYF. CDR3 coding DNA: TGTGCCATCAGTAAATGGGACAGGGGGATAGGCCAAGAGACCCAGTACTTC.

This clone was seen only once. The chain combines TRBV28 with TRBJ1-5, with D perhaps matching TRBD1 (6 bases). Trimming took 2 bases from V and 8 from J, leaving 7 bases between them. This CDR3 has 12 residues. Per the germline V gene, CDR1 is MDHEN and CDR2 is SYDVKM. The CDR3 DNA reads TGTGCCAGCAGTTTAAACAGGGAGCCCCAGCATTTT. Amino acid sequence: CASSLNREPQHF.

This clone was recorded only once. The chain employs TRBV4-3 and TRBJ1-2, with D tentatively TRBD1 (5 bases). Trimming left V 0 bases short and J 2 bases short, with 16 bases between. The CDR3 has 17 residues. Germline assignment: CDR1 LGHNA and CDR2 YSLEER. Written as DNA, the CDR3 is TGCGCCAGCAGCCAAGATCGGAGGGACGTCATGAACTATGGCTACACCTTC. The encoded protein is CASSQDRRDVMNYGYTF.

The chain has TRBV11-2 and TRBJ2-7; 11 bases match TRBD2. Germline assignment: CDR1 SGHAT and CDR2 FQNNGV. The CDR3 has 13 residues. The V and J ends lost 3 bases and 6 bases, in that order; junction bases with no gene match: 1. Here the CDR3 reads CASSFSGGVEQYF. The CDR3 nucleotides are TGTGCCAGCAGCTTTAGCGGGGGGGTCGAGCAGTACTTC.

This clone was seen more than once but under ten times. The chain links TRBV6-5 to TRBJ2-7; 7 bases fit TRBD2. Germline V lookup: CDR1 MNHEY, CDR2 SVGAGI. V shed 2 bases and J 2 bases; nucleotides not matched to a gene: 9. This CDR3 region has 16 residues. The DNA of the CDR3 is TGTGCCAGCAGTTACGGCGGGAGCGGGACTACCTACGAGCAGTACTTC. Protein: CASSYGGSGTTYEQYF.

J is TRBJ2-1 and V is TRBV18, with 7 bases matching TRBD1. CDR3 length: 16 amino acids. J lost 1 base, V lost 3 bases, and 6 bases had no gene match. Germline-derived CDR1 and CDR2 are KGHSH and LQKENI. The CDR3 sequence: CASSPRGGGSYNEQFF. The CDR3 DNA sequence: TGTGCCAGCTCACCCAGAGGGGGCGGGTCCTACAATGAGCAGTTCTTC.

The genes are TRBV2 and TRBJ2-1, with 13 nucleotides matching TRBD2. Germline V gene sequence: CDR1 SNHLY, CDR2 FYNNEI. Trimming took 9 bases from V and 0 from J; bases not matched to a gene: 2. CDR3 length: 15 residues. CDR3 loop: CASRTSGSSYNEQFF. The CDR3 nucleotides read TGTGCCAGTAGGACTAGCGGGAGCTCCTACAATGAGCAGTTCTTC.

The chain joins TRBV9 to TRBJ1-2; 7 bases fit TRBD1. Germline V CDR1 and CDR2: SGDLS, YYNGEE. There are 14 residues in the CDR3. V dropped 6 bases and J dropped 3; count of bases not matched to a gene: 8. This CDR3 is CASTFGTADYGYTF. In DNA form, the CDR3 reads TGTGCCAGCACGTTCGGGACAGCTGACTATGGCTACACCTTC.

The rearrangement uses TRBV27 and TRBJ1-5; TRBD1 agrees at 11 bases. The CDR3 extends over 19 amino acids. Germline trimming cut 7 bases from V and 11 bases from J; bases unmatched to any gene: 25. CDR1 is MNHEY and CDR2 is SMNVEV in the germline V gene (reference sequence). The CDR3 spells CASMNRGGEKWVGQGAQHF. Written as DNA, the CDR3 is TGTGCCAGCATGAATAGGGGAGGGGAGAAATGGGTGGGACAGGGGGCCCAGCATTTT.

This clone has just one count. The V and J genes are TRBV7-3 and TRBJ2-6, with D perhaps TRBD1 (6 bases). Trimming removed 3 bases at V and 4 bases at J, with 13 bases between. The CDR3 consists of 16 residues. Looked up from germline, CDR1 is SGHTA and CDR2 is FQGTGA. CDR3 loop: CASSLMGAQGANVLTF. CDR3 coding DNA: TGTGCCAGCAGCTTGATGGGGGCTCAAGGGGCCAACGTCCTGACTTTC.